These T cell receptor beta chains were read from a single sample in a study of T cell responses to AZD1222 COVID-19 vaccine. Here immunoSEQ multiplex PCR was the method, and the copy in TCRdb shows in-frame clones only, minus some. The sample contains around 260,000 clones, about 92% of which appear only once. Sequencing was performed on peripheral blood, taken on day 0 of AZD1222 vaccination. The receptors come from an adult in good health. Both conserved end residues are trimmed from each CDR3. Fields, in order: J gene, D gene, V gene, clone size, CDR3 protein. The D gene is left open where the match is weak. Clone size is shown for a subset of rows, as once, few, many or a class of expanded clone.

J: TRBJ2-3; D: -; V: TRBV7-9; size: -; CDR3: ASSLGGASTDTQY
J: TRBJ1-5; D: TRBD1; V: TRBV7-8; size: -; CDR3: ASSLTGGLNQPQH
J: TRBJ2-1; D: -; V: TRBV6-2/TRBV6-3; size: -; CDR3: ASSSLGGAPYNEQF
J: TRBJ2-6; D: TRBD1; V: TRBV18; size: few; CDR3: ASSLGQGSSGANVLT
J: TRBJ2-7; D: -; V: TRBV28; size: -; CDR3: ASSFGPYEQY
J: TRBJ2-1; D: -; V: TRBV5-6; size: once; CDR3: ASSQQGPPHNEQF
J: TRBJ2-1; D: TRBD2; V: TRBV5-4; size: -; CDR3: ASSSSGTYNEQF
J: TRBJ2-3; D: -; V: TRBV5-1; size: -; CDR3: ASSLLPGPTDTQY
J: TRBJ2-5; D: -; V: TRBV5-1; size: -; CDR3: ASSPRPGGEQETQY
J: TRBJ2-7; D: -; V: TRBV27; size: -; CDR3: ASSSTISSYEQY
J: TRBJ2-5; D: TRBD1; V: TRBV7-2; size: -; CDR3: ASSSLGMTGQRETQY
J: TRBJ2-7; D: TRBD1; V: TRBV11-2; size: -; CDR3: ASSWNRGLRVYEQY
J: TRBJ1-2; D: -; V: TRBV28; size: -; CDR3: ASRMGGDNGYT
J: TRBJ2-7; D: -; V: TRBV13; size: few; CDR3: ASSPGALAVEQY
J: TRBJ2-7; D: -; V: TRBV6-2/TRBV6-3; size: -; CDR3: ASSYSPSYYEQY
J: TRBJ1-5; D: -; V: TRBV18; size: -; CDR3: ASSPGDQPQH
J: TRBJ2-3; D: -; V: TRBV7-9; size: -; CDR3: ASSHRAQTDTQY
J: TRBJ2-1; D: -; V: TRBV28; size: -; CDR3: ASSLSGYTYNEQF
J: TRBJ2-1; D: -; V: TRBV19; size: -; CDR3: ASSIGRINEQF
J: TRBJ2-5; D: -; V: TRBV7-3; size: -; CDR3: ASSPLGRGSGETQY
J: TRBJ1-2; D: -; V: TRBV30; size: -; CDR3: AWSPQVYGYT
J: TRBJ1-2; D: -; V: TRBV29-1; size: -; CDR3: SVSVTGYPNYGYT
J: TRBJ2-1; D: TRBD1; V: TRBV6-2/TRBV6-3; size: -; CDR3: ASSPGQGIYNEQF
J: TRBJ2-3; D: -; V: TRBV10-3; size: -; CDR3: AISENPPSTQY
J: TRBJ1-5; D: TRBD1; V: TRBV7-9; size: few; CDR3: ASSSGTVMSNQPQH
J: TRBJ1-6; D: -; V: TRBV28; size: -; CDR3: ASSFKPTSGGKNNSPLH
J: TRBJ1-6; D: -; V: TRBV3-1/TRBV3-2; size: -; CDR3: ASSPITPSNSPLH
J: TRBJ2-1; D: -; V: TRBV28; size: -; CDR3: ASSFYGSLVQQF
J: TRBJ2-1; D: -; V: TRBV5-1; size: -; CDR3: ASRTGGPIYNEQF
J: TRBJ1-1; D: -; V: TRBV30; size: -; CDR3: AWSVPGRNTEAF
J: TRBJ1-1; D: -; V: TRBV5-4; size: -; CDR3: ASSLDELWTEAF
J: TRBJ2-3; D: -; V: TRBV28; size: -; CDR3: ASSPTDSTDTQY
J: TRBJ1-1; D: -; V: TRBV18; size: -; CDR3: ASSAAGLGLNTEAF
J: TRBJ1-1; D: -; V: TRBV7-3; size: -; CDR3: ASSQGRNTEAF
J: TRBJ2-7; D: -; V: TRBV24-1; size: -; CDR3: ATGVGGTHEQY
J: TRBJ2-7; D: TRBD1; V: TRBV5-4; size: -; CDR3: ASSPGQGDKQY
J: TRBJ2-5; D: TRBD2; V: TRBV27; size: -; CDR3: ASGGVRETQY
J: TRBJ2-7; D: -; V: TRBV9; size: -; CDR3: ASSVAQKGGEQY
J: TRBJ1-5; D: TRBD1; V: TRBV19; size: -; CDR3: ASSIRTGNQPQH